The 28 T cell receptor beta chains below come from one sample, sequenced in a study of T cell changes during pregnancy in multiple sclerosis. Produced via immunoSEQ multiplex PCR; TCRdb's table is partial and in-frame only. The sample has 45,000 to 70,000 clones, 92% seen once. This specimen was CD4+ T cells from peripheral blood mononuclear cells, taken after pregnancy. Receptors were obtained from a female donor with multiple sclerosis, enrolled in a pregnancy study.

The J gene is TRBJ2-1, the V gene TRBV19; maybe TRBD2 (5 bases). The germline V and J ends were trimmed by 7 bases and 9 bases, with 22 bases remaining between them. The length of the CDR3 is 15 residues. Germline V lookup: CDR1 LNHDA, CDR2 SQIVND (reference sequence). The chain's CDR3 is CASTIYGLALSEQFF. As DNA, the CDR3 is TGTGCCAGTACCATATATGGGCTAGCCCTCAGTGAGCAGTTCTTC.

As for this clone: The germline gene is not matched at one end of the junction; a read error may be the cause. The genes are TRBV7-2 and TRBJ2-7, with D possibly being TRBD2 (6 bases). CDR1 is SGHTA, CDR2 FQGNSA, per germline. The CDR3 has 16 residues. CDR3 DNA: TGTGCCAGCAGCTTACGGGCGGGCGGGAATACCTATGAGCAGTACTTC. This codes for CASSLRAGGNTYEQYF.

In DNA form, the CDR3 reads TGTGCCAGCTCACCAACGCCCGCCGGGACAGGGGGAAGCATGGCTTTCTTT. It encodes CASSPTPAGTGGSMAFF. The rearrangement links TRBV18 to TRBJ1-1, with 11 bases lining up with TRBD1. There are 17 residues in the CDR3. V shed 2 bases, J shed 11 bases, and the junction held 16 bases outside the gene matches. Germline values: CDR1 KGHSH, CDR2 LQKENI.

The chain links TRBV6-5 to TRBJ2-3; a weak D match, TRBD2 (6 bases). Deletions cut 1 base from V and 1 base from J, with 9 bases between. The germline V gene encodes CDR1 MNHEY and CDR2 SVGAGI. This CDR3 contains 15 residues. The CDR3 loop reads CASSYFGEGTDTQYF. The CDR3 bases are TGTGCCAGCAGTTACTTCGGGGAGGGCACAGATACGCAGTATTTT.

V gene TRBV25-1 combines with J gene TRBJ1-4; D call uncertain. Deletions cut 7 bases from V and 4 bases from J, with 13 bases between. Germline V gene data show CDR1 as MGHDK and CDR2 as SYGVNS. The CDR3 has 14 residues. This CDR3 is CASNPGEGNEKLFF. CDR3 in DNA: TGTGCCAGCAATCCTGGGGAGGGTAATGAAAAACTGTTTTTT.

The CDR3 sequence is CASSLEALTVSTEAFF. In nucleotides, the CDR3 is TGTGCCAGCAGCTTAGAAGCCTTGACAGTTTCAACTGAAGCTTTCTTT. The chain combines TRBV7-2 with TRBJ1-1; tentative D call: TRBD1 (5 bases). V shed 1 base and J shed 5 bases, with 17 bases lying between them. From germline, CDR1 is SGHTA and CDR2 FQGNSA. The CDR3 runs to 16 residues.

The rearrangement joins TRBV15 to TRBJ1-1, with D perhaps matching TRBD1 (6 bases). This CDR3 is built from 18 residues. Trimming pared 0 bases from V and 4 bases from J, leaving 21 bases between. Per germline, CDR1 LNHNV and CDR2 YYDKDF (reference sequence). The CDR3 DNA reads as TGTGCCACCAGCAGAGATGGGGGCCCAACAGGGTCTGGCACTGAAGCTTTCTTT. Its protein is CATSRDGGPTGSGTEAFF.

This sequence joins TRBV5-6 and TRBJ1-2; 8 bases map to TRBD1. V lost 5 bases and J lost 4; bases outside the gene matches: 4. Germline CDR1 is SGHDT and CDR2 is YYEEEE. The CDR3 loop spans 13 amino acids. The CDR3 protein is CASRSTGVYGYTF. DNA of the CDR3: TGTGCCAGCAGGTCGACAGGGGTCTATGGCTACACCTTC.

The rearrangement links TRBV18 to TRBJ1-2; D remains unclear. The CDR3 runs 12 residues. Trimming shortened V by 3 bases and J by 13 bases, and 15 bases separated the two germline ends. Germline V CDR1 and CDR2: KGHSH, LQKENI. The chain's CDR3 is CASSPALYPPTF. The CDR3 bases are TGTGCCAGCTCACCTGCGCTATATCCCCCCACCTTC.

J is TRBJ1-6 and V is TRBV29-1, with D perhaps matching TRBD1 (5 bases). The CDR3 length is 15 residues. Trimming left V 3 bases short and J 8 bases short, with 17 bases between. The germline CDR1 and CDR2 sequences are SQVTM and ANQGSEA. The CDR3 region is CSVEGRADGDSPLHF. CDR3 nucleotides: TGCAGCGTTGAGGGCAGGGCCGATGGGGATTCACCCCTCCACTTT. The variable domain in full, completed from reference TRBV29-1 and TRBJ1-6, reads SAVISQKPSRDICQRGTSLTIQCQVDSQVTMMFWYRQQPGQSLTLIATANQGSEATYESGFVIDKFPISRPNLTFSTLTVSNMSPEDSSIYLCSVEGRADGDSPLHFGNGTRLTVT.

A remark on this clone: Germline and junction disagree at one end, which may indicate a read error. This rearrangement joins TRBV10-1 to TRBJ2-3; D possibly corresponds to TRBD1 (5 bases). Germline loops: CDR1 WNHNN, CDR2 SYGVQD (reference sequence). The CDR3 has 12 amino acids. CDR3 residues: CACSPGIDTQYF. The CDR3, as DNA: TGCGCCTGCAGCCCAGGGATAGATACGCAGTATTTT.

The rearrangement uses TRBV4-3 and TRBJ2-2; D not certain. V was clipped by 0 bases and J by 9 bases, with 5 bases between them. Germline V gene lookup returns CDR1 LGHNA and CDR2 YSLEER. This CDR3 comprises 12 residues. CDR3 region: CASSQDARELFF. The DNA of the CDR3 is TGCGCCAGCAGCCAAGACGCGAGGGAGCTGTTTTTT.

The chain joins TRBV7-2 to TRBJ1-2; D not certain. The V end was cut by 5 bases, the J end by 8 bases, with 18 bases between. CDR1 SGHTA and CDR2 FQGNSA come from the germline V gene. This CDR3 is built from 14 residues. CDR3 sequence: CASSPTMSSRGYTF. CDR3 DNA: TGTGCCAGCAGCCCTACTATGAGTAGTCGAGGCTACACCTTC.

This rearrangement joins TRBV5-4 to TRBJ2-3; D possibly corresponds to TRBD1 (5 bases). This CDR3 region has 13 residues. V lost 4 bases, J lost 5 bases, and 11 bases lay in between. Per the germline V gene, CDR1 is SGHNT and CDR2 is YYREEE (reference sequence). The CDR3 protein is CASSPRQRDTQYF. The CDR3 bases are TGTGCCAGCAGCCCCCGACAGCGAGATACGCAGTATTTT.

The chain has TRBV19 and TRBJ1-5; D unclear. The CDR3 extends over 14 amino acids. Germline V gene data show CDR1 as LNHDA and CDR2 as SQIVND (reference sequence). Trimming took 3 bases from V and 9 from J, leaving 15 bases between them. The CDR3 spells CASSMGSPATPQHF. The CDR3 bases are TGTGCCAGTAGTATGGGCAGCCCCGCGACGCCCCAGCATTTT.

Concerning this clone itself: The junction differs from germline at one of its ends, possibly a read error. The rearrangement links TRBV2 to TRBJ2-6; D is possibly TRBD1 (6 bases). CDR1 and CDR2 from the germline V gene are SNHLY and FYNNEI. The CDR3 is made up of 14 amino acids. In DNA form, the CDR3 reads TGTACCAGCAGTACAGGGTCTGGGGCCAACGTCCTGACTTTC. This translates into CTSSTGSGANVLTF.

V is TRBV14 and J is TRBJ1-2; possible D gene TRBD1, 6 bases. Germline V lookup: CDR1 SGHDN, CDR2 FVKESK. Trimming pared 2 bases from V and 8 bases from J, leaving 15 bases between. The CDR3 is 14 residues long. The CDR3 loop reads CASSQQTGSEGYTF. CDR3 in DNA: TGTGCCAGCAGCCAACAGACAGGCTCGGAGGGCTACACCTTC.

V gene TRBV4-3 combines with J gene TRBJ2-2, with D perhaps TRBD2 (6 bases). Trimming stripped 3 bases from V and 4 bases from J, with 15 bases between. Germline V gene sequence: CDR1 LGHNA, CDR2 YSLEER. This CDR3 is built from 16 residues. Written as DNA, the CDR3 is TGCGCCAGCAGCCATGGGCGACTAGGGAGCACCGGGGAGCTGTTTTTT. Translation: CASSHGRLGSTGELFF.

This CDR3 reads CASSLATGLGGYTF. The DNA for the CDR3 is TGTGCCAGCAGCTTAGCCACAGGGTTAGGGGGCTACACCTTC. The genes are TRBV7-2 and TRBJ1-2; tentative D call: TRBD1 (6 bases). Germline V CDR1 and CDR2: SGHTA, FQGNSA. The CDR3 runs to 14 residues. V gave up 0 bases and J gave up 8 bases, with 13 bases separating them.

The rearrangement uses TRBV6-1 and TRBJ1-5, with TRBD1 identical over 9 bases. The V and J ends lost 5 bases and 3 bases, in that order; junction bases with no gene match: 5. CDR1 is MNHNS, CDR2 SASEGT, per germline. This CDR3 comprises 15 residues. The CDR3 region is CASSRTGEVNQPQHF. The DNA of the CDR3 is TGTGCCAGCAGTCGGACAGGGGAGGTCAATCAGCCCCAGCATTTT.

The chain employs TRBV12-5 and TRBJ1-3; D unclear. CDR1 and CDR2 from the germline V gene are LGHNT and FRNRAP. Trimming took 4 bases from V and 3 from J, leaving 16 bases between them. The CDR3 contains 16 residues. CDR3 nucleotide sequence: TGTGCTAGTGGTTCCCTCCTACGGCCGGGTGGAAACACCATATATTTT. This codes for CASGSLLRPGGNTIYF.

The V and J genes are TRBV9 and TRBJ2-3; TRBD2 aligns across 8 bases. This CDR3 contains 16 residues. CDR1 SGDLS and CDR2 YYNGEE come from the germline V gene. V gave up 2 bases and J gave up 2 bases; unmatched junction bases: 7. CDR3 DNA sequence: TGTGCCAGCAGCGTCGCAGCGGGGGATACCACAGATACGCAGTATTTT. Translated: CASSVAAGDTTDTQYF.

The chain carries TRBV9 and TRBJ1-1; 8 positions match TRBD1. V lost 0 bases and J lost 5; bases outside the gene matches: 12. CDR1 and CDR2 (germline): SGDLS, YYNGEE. The CDR3 spans 17 residues. The CDR3 protein is CASSVVGQGAKMTEAFF. In DNA form, the CDR3 reads TGTGCCAGCAGCGTAGTCGGTCAGGGGGCAAAAATGACTGAAGCTTTCTTT.

V and J are TRBV7-2 and TRBJ2-4; 7 bases map to TRBD1. J lost 0 bases, V lost 1 base, and 9 bases had no gene match. The CDR3 totals 18 residues. In germline, CDR1 is SGHTA, CDR2 FQGNSA. The CDR3 region is CASSLGWGRGQAKNIQYF. CDR3 nucleotide sequence: TGTGCCAGCAGCTTAGGGTGGGGAAGGGGGCAAGCCAAAAACATTCAGTACTTC. The full variable domain, with the rest looked up from reference TRBV7-2 and TRBJ2-4, is GAGVSQSPSNKVTEKGKDVELRCDPISGHTALYWYRQSLGQGLEFLIYFQGNSAPDKSGLPSDRFSAERTGGSVSTLTIQRTQQEDSAVYLCASSLGWGRGQAKNIQYFGAGTRLSVL.

The rearrangement joins TRBV7-2 to TRBJ1-1; 7 positions agree with TRBD1. Germline loops: CDR1 SGHTA, CDR2 FQGNSA. The V gene end was trimmed by 5 bases and the J gene end by 0 bases; junction bases not matched to a gene: 6. CDR3 length equals 15 residues. The CDR3 DNA reads as TGTGCCAGCAGCATACAGGGGCGGATGAACACTGAAGCTTTCTTT. The encoded protein is CASSIQGRMNTEAFF.

V gene TRBV5-6 combines with J gene TRBJ2-1; 12 nucleotides align to TRBD2. Per germline, CDR1 SGHDT and CDR2 YYEEEE. This CDR3 contains 17 residues. Trimming cost V 3 bases and J 3 bases; bases outside gene matches: 7. The CDR3 loop reads CASSSKRLAGDYNEQFF. The CDR3 bases are TGTGCCAGCAGCTCCAAAAGACTAGCGGGAGACTACAATGAGCAGTTCTTC.

The chain uses TRBV4-3 and TRBJ1-5; D is unclear. The germline V gene has CDR1 LGHNA and CDR2 YSLEER. The length of the CDR3 is 16 residues. Trimming left V 2 bases short and J 2 bases short, with 13 bases between. The CDR3 is CASSQHAGAGNQPQHF. The CDR3 DNA reads as TGCGCCAGCAGCCAACACGCGGGCGCGGGCAATCAGCCCCAGCATTTT.

The genes are TRBV5-4 and TRBJ1-2; D remains ambiguous. The length of the CDR3 is 14 residues. Trimming stripped 5 bases from V and 4 bases from J, with 15 bases between. CDR1 and CDR2 from the germline V gene are SGHNT and YYREEE (reference sequence). CDR3 in amino acids: CASSSRQEGYGYTF. The CDR3 bases are TGTGCCAGCAGTTCAAGACAAGAAGGCTATGGCTACACCTTC.